This T cell receptor (beta chain) is drawn from a study of identical twins. Findings and caveats of the study: Possibly, invariant MAIT and iNKT cells partly confounded zero-insertion analyses.

Via MiXCR, TCRdb re-called the 5' RACE reads, giving one row per CDR3 protein. The sample yields 200,000 to 250,000 distinct CDR3 sequences, approximately 8.3% seen once. This clonotype was detected a few times. The antigen is undetermined. V was cut by 3 bases and J by 2 bases, with 11 bases left in between. Germline CDR1 MNHEY, CDR2 SMNVEV (reference sequence). This CDR3 region has 14 residues. These data were likewise used in another study, on yellow fever vaccine responses in identical twins.

Input material: memory (CD45RO+) T cells sorted from blood. The chain combines TRBV27 with TRBJ2-7, with D possibly being TRBD1 (5 bases). The TCR originated in a woman between 18 and 29 years old in good health. The CDR3 DNA is TGTGCCAGCAGTTTGACCCAGGGCCCCTACGAGCAGTACTTC. Its translation is CASSLTQGPYEQYF.